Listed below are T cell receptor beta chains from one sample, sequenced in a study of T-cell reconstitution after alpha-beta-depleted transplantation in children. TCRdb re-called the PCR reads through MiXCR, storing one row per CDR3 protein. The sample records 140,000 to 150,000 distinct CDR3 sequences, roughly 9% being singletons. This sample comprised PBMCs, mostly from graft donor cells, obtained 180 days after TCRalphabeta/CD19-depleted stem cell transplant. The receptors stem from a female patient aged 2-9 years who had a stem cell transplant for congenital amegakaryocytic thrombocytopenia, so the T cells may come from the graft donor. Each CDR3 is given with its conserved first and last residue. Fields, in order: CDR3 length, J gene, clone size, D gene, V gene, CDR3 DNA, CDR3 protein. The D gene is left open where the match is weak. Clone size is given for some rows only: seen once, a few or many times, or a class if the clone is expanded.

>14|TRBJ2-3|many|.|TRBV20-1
TGCAGTGCTAGGGGCGGGACTAGCACAGATACGCAGTATTTT
CSARGGTSTDTQYF
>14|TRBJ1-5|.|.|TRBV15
TGTGCCACCAGCAGACGGCAACACAATAAGCCCCAGCATTTT
CATSRRQHNKPQHF
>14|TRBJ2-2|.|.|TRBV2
TGTGCCAGCAGTAGACCCCCGGGCACCGGGGAGCTGTTTTTT
CASSRPPGTGELFF
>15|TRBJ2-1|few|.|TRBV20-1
TGCAGTGCTAGCGGGCGGGTAGCAGCGAGGGATGAGCAGTTCTTC
CSASGRVAARDEQFF
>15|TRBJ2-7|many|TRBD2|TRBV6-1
TGTGCCAGCAGCAAAACCGGGACTAGGAAGGGCGAGCAGTACTTC
CASSKTGTRKGEQYF
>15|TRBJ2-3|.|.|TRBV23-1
TGCGCCAGCAGTCATCCGGGGGTGGGCACAGATACGCAGTATTTT
CASSHPGVGTDTQYF
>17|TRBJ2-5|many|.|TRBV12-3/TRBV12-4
TGTGCCAGCAGTTTAGCTATCGGCACGGTGAAGGAAGAGACCCAGTACTTC
CASSLAIGTVKEETQYF
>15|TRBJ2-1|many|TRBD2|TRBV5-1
TGCGCCAGCAGCTTGTCTCGGGGGGACGGTTATGAGCAGTTCTTC
CASSLSRGDGYEQFF
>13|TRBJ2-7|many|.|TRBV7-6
TGTGCCAGCAGCATCGGGACAAGCTACGAGCAGTACTTC
CASSIGTSYEQYF
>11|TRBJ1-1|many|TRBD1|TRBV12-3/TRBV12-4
TGTGCCAGCTCCGTTGGGACAGGGGGGCAATTT
CASSVGTGGQF
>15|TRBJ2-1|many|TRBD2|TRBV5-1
TGCGCCAGCAGCTTGGCCCTAGCGGGCGACAATGAGCAGTTCTTC
CASSLALAGDNEQFF
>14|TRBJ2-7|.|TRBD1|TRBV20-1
TGCAGTGCTAGAGATAGCAGGGGGCGCGACGAGCAGTACTTC
CSARDSRGRDEQYF
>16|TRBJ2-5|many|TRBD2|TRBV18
TGTGCCAGCTCACCAAAGCCAGCGGGGTTCCGGGAGACCCAGTACTTC
CASSPKPAGFRETQYF
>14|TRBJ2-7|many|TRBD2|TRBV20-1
TGCAGTGCTCGATCTAGCGGGAGCTACTACGAGCAGTACTTC
CSARSSGSYYEQYF
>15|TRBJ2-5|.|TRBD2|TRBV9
TGTGCCAGCAGCGTAGAAGCGGGAGTTCTGGAGACCCAGTACTTC
CASSVEAGVLETQYF
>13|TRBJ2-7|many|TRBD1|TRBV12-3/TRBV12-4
TGTGCCAGCAGTTTCGGGACAGGCTACGAGCAGTACTTC
CASSFGTGYEQYF
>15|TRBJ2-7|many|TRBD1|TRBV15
TGTGCCACCAGCAGACCGGGACAGGGGGCGTACGAGCAGTACTTC
CATSRPGQGAYEQYF
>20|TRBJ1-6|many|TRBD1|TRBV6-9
TGTGCCAGCAGTTATTCTGATGAGGGTGACTTGGACAGGAGTTCTTCACCCCTCCACTTT
CASSYSDEGDLDRSSSPLHF
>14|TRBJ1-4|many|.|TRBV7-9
TGTGCCACCGCAGACCGAGTTGCGCATGAAAAACTGTTTTTT
CATADRVAHEKLFF
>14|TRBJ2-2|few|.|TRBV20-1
TGCAGTGCTAGGTATACTACGAACACCGGGGAGCTGTTTTTT
CSARYTTNTGELFF
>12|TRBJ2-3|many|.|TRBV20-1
TGCAGTGCTCGTCTTATCACAGATACGCAGTATTTT
CSARLITDTQYF
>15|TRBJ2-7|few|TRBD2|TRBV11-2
TGTGCCAGCAGGAACTTAGCGGGGGCAACCTACGAGCAGTACTTC
CASRNLAGATYEQYF
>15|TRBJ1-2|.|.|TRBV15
TGTGCCACCAGCTTTAGCCTGCGGACAGACTATGGCTACACCTTC
CATSFSLRTDYGYTF
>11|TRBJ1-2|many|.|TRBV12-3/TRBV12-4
TGTGCCAGCCGGCGAGGCTATGGCTACACCTTC
CASRRGYGYTF
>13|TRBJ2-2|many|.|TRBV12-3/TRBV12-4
TGTGCCAGCAGTTTTTGGAACACCGGGGAGCTGTTTTTT
CASSFWNTGELFF
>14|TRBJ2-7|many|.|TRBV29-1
TGCAGCGCTAAACCGACAGGCTTAACCTACGAGCAGTACTTC
CSAKPTGLTYEQYF
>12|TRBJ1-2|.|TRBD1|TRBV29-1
TGCAGCGTAGGGACAGGCATCTATGGCTACACCTTC
CSVGTGIYGYTF
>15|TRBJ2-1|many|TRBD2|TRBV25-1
TGTGCCAGCAGTGGAAAGCGGGAGTTCTACAATGAGCAGTTCTTC
CASSGKREFYNEQFF
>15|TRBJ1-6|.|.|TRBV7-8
TGTGCCAGCAGCTTAGGAAACACAGTGCGATCACCCCTCCACTTT
CASSLGNTVRSPLHF
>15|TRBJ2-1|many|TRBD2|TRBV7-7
TGTGCCAGCAGCTTAGGGAATGCGGGAGTGGCTGAGCAGTTCTTC
CASSLGNAGVAEQFF
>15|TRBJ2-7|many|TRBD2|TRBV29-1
TGCAGCGTTGAAGATGGGGGACTAGCGGGAGTCGAGCAGTACTTC
CSVEDGGLAGVEQYF
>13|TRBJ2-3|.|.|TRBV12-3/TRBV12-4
TGTGCCAGCAGTTTAGGGGCCCGGGTTGGGCAGTATTTT
CASSLGARVGQYF
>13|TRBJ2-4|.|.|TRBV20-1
TGCAGTGCTACAGGTTCGGTGGAAAACATTCAGTACTTC
CSATGSVENIQYF
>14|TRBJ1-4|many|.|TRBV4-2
TGTGCCAGCAGCCTCGGACGCCCGGATGAAAAACTGTTTTTT
CASSLGRPDEKLFF
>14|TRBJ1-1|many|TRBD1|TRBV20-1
TGCAGTGCTAGAGACAGGACAGGAACTATGATAGCTTTCTTT
CSARDRTGTMIAFF
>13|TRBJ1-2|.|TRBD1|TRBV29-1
TGCAGCGCTGAAGACAGGGGGCTTAGGGGCTACACCTTC
CSAEDRGLRGYTF
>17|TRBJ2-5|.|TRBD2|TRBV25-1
TGTGCCAGCAGTGAATTTTTGGGACTAGCGGGCCAAGAGACCCAGTACTTC
CASSEFLGLAGQETQYF
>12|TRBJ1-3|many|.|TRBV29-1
TGCAGCGTTGGAGGGGCTGGAAACACCATATATTTT
CSVGGAGNTIYF
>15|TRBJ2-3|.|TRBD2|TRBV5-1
TGCGCCAGCAGCTTTGAAGCGGGAACCGCAGATACGCAGTATTTT
CASSFEAGTADTQYF
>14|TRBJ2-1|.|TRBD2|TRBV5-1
TGCGCCAGCAGCAAACTAGCGGGTTACAATGAGCAGTTCTTC
CASSKLAGYNEQFF
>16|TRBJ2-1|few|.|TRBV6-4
TGTGCCAGCAGTGACTCTAGGGGGAGCTCCTACAATGAGCAGTTCTTC
CASSDSRGSSYNEQFF
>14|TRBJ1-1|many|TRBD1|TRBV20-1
TGCAGTGCCCACAACAACAGGGGCGTCTCTGAAGCTTTCTTT
CSAHNNRGVSEAFF
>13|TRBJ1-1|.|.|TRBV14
TGTACCAGCAGCAACAGACTGAACACTGAAGCTTTCTTT
CTSSNRLNTEAFF
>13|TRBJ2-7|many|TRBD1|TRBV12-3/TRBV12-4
TGTGCCAGTGCGGACAGGGGAGCCTACGAGCAGTACTTC
CASADRGAYEQYF
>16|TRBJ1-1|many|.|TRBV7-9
TGTGCCAGCAGCCGCCTCCAGGGTCCGCTGAACACTGAAGCTTTCTTT
CASSRLQGPLNTEAFF
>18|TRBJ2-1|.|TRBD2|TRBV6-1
TGTGCCAGCAGTGAAAGGGGGGATTCGGGAGGGCCTTACAATGAGCAGTTCTTC
CASSERGDSGGPYNEQFF
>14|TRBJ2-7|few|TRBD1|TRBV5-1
TGCGCCAGCAGCTTGGTGACAGGGTACTACGAGCAGTACTTC
CASSLVTGYYEQYF